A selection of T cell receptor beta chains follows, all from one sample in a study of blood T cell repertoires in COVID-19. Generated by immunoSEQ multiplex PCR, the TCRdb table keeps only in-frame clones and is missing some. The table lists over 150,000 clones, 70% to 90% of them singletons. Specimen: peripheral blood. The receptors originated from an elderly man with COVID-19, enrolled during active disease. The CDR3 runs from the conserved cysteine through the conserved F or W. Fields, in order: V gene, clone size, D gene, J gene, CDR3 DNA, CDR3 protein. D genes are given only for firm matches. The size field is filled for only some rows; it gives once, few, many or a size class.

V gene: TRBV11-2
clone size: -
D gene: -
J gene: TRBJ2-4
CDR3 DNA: TGTGCCAGCAGCGGCCCTAGTGGCGAGGACATTCAGTACTTC
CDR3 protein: CASSGPSGEDIQYF

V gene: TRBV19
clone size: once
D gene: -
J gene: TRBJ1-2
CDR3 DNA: TGTGCCAGTAGTATGGGGTCAGGGGATGGCTACACCTTC
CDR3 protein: CASSMGSGDGYTF

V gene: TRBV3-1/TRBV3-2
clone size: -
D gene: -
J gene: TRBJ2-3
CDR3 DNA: TGTGCCAGCAGCCAAGACAGGGGCCCTAGCACAGATACGCAGTATTTT
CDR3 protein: CASSQDRGPSTDTQYF

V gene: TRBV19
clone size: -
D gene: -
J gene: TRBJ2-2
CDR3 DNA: TGTGCCAGTAGTATAGATCCTCTTCCAGGGTCAAACACCGGGGAGCTGTTTTTT
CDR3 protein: CASSIDPLPGSNTGELFF

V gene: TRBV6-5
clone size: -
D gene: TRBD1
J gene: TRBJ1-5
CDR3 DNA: TGTGCCAGCAGTCCAGGACAGGGAAGACAGCCCCAGCATTTT
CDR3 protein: CASSPGQGRQPQHF

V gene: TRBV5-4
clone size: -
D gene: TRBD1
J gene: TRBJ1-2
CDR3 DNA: TGTGCCAGCAGCTTGAACAGGGGTAACTATGGCTACACCTTC
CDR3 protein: CASSLNRGNYGYTF

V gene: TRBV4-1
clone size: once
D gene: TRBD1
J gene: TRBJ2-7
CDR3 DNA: TGCGCCAGCAGCCAAAGGCGGACAGGGAGCTCCTACGAGCAGTACTTC
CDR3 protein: CASSQRRTGSSYEQYF

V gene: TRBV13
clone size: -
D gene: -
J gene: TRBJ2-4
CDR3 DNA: TGTGCCAGCAGCTTATGGGATTGGGGCGCCAAAAACATTCAGTACTTC
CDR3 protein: CASSLWDWGAKNIQYF

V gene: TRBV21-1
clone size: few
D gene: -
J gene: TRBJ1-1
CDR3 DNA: TGTGCCAACCCGGACACCGAAGCTTTCTTT
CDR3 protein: CANPDTEAFF

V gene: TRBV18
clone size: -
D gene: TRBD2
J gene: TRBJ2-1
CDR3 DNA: TGTGCCAGCTCACTAGCGGGGGCCTACTACAATGAGCAGTTCTTC
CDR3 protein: CASSLAGAYYNEQFF

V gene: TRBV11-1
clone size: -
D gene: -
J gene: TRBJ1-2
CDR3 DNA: TGTGCCAGCAGCTATTCGACAGATGGCTACACCTTC
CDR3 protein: CASSYSTDGYTF

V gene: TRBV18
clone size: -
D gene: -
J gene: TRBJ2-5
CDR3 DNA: TGTGCCAGCTCACCTCCCGGGGTGGAGACCCAGTACTTC
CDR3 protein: CASSPPGVETQYF

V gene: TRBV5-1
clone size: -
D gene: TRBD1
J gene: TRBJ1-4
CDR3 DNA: TGCGCCAGCAGCTCGGAGGGACAGAGGAATGAAAAACTGTTTTTT
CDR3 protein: CASSSEGQRNEKLFF

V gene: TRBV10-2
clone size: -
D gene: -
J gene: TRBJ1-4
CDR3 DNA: TGCGCCAGCAGTGACAGGGGAAATGAAAAACTGTTTTTT
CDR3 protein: CASSDRGNEKLFF

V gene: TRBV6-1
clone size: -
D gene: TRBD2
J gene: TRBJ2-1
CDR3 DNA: TGTGCCAGCAGTGAAGGCAAAAGGGAGGGTAATGAGCAGTTCTTC
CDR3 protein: CASSEGKREGNEQFF

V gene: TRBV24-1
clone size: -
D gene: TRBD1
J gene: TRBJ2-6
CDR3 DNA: TGTGCCACCAGTGACCACAGGGGTAGTAAGGGGGCCAACGTCCTGACTTTC
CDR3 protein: CATSDHRGSKGANVLTF

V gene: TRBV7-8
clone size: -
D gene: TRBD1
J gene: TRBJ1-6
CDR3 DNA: TGTGCCAGCAGCTTAGGGACAGGGGGTTGGCGGTCACCCCTCCACTTT
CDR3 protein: CASSLGTGGWRSPLHF

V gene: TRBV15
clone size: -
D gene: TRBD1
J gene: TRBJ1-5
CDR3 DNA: TGTGCCACCGGGGTCGGGACAGGGGGCCAGCTCAATCAGCCCCAGCATTTT
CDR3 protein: CATGVGTGGQLNQPQHF

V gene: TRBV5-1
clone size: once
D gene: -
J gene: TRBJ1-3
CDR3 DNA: TGCGCCAGCTCGGGGGGGCCTACTGGAAACACCATATATTTT
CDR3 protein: CASSGGPTGNTIYF

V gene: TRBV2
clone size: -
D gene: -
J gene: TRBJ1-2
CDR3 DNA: TGTGCCAGCAGTGAAGAGTCAGGGTATGGCTACACCTTC
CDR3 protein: CASSEESGYGYTF

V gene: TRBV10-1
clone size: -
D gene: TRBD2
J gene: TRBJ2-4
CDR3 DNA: TGCGCCAGCAGTGAGTCGGGACTAGGGCCCATTCAGTACTTC
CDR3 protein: CASSESGLGPIQYF

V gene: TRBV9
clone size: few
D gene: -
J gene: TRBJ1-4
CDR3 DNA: TGTGCCAGCAGCCCCTCGGGGGTCCCCGGGGTTGAAAAACTGTTTTTT
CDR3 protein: CASSPSGVPGVEKLFF

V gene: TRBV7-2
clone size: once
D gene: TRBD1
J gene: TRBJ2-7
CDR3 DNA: TGTGCCAGCAGCTTCGGGGACAGGGGGCTAAGCGAGCAGTACTTC
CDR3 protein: CASSFGDRGLSEQYF

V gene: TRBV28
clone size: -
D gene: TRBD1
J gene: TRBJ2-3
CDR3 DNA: TGTGCCAGCAGTTCCCTATTAACAGGGGCGGGCACAGATACGCAGTATTTT
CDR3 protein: CASSSLLTGAGTDTQYF

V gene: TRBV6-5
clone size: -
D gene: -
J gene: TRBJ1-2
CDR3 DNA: TGTGCCAGCAGTCTCGACGGGTATGGCTACACCTTC
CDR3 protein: CASSLDGYGYTF

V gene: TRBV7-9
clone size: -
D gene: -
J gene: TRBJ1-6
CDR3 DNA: TGTGCCAGCAGCCCAAGGGGACACTCTAATTCACCCCTCCACTTT
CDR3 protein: CASSPRGHSNSPLHF

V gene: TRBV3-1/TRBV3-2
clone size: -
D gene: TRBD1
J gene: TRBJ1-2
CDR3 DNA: TGTGCCAGCAGCCTCGGACAGGTGACCTATGGCTACACCTTC
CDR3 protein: CASSLGQVTYGYTF

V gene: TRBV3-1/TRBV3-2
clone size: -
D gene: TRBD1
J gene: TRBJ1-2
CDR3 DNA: TGTGCCAGCAGCAGGGACAGATCCAAGGAGGACTATGGCTACACCTTC
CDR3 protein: CASSRDRSKEDYGYTF

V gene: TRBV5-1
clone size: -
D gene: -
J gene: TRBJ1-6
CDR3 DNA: TGCGCCAGCAGCTTGGGGTGGACAGTCAATTCACCCCTCCACTTT
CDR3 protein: CASSLGWTVNSPLHF

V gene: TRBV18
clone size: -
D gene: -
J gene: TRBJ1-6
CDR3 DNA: TGTGCCAGCTCATCCAGCTCCTATAATTCACCCCTCCACTTT
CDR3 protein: CASSSSSYNSPLHF

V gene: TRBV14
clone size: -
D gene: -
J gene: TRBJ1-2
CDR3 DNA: TGTGCCAGCAGCCAAGCGGGGGGCGCACAGAGCTACACCTTC
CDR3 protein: CASSQAGGAQSYTF